This paragraph covers one T cell receptor (beta chain) sequence. It lacks a known antigen. It has no much larger one-base neighbor in the sample; base qualities were not kept. The CDR3 regions of human TCRbeta chains were subjected to immunosequencing. Per the original workflow: Repertoire TCRs were checked for matches against a reference library of SARS-CoV-2-specific TCRs that had been generated using the MIRA antigen-specificity platform. Breadth was defined as the fraction of unique TCRs that were SARS-CoV-2-associated. Depth was defined as the fraction of total T cells that were SARS-CoV-2-associated. Using the MIRA data, every spike-specific TCR was mapped to the spike region that the TCR reacted to and assigned to either a CD4 or a CD8 class. Log10-transformed breadth and depth values were compared by one-way ANOVA with Sidak's multiple comparisons tests. Imported from immuneACCESS, the table was reduced by TCRdb to in-frame sequences with V and J called. These copies leave out some clones; in studies compared against another copy, an unresolved V gene accounts for under half, and the cause of the remainder is not known. V and J calls and clone size are those listed in that table; D and trimming were worked out from the DNA. For this sample there are roughly 140,000 clones; roughly 91% appear just once. The biggest ten clones account for less than 2% of the sample.

Reading the germline V gene gives CDR1 SNHLY and CDR2 FYNNEI. Deletion took 4 bases off V and 4 bases off J, with a span of 13 bases between the germline ends. The cysteine opens and the phenylalanine closes a CDR3 of 15 amino acids. Only CDR3 DNA remains: 45 bases, in frame from the first base. The data originate from a study of T cell responses to AZD1222 COVID-19 vaccine (dated by TCRdb to about 2021). With regard to the full study: AZD1222 recipients whose second dose came at about 4 weeks and those whose second dose came at about 12 weeks were combined into one group, since spike-specific TCR depth and breadth did not differ between the two schedules. Enrollment into the trials was organized by age into subgroups of 18-55, 56-69 and 70-plus years, and those subgroups contained roughly 150, 30 and 60 TCR-sequenced participants, respectively. A total of under 250 trial participants underwent TCR sequencing, of whom about 200 had received two doses of AZD1222 and about 26 had received two doses of the MenACWY control vaccine.

The meaning of the sample's time point label: baseline before first vaccination. Samples from vaccinated people were obtained from the UK trials COV001 and COV002, which included a single-blind randomized controlled phase 2/3 trial of AZD1222 (ChAdOx1 nCoV-19) in healthy adults. Trial participant PBMC samples were collected at day 0 and day 28 after the second dose for TCRbeta chain sequencing. Overall study results and their limits: After two AZD1222 doses, spike-specific TCR breadth and depth were significantly higher than at day 0 and than in MenACWY recipients. Nearly half of unique spike-specific TCRs reportedly recognized epitopes outside regions mutated in the B.1.351 and B.1.1.7 variants. Conclusions about previously exposed vaccinees were limited because only 6 or 7 AZD1222 recipients were SARS-CoV-2 seropositive at baseline. Vaccine-associated CD4 TCRs spanned the whole spike protein, with dominant responses in regions 160-218 and 743-854. Participants were mostly white British, with more females than males. The authors suggested clonal diversity may have been underestimated. Because no samples from the day 14 peak response were available, repertoires could be characterized only after the peak T cell response. The 56-69-year group was small, and its depth increase did not reach significance, likely because of low power.

This receptor was obtained from an adult in good health. In this chain, TRBV2 is recombined with TRBJ2-2; the D segment could be TRBD1, given 5 matching bases. Sample: peripheral blood, taken on day 0 of AZD1222 vaccination. The DNA reads TGTGCCAGCAGTGGGGGCAAGTCTAGCACCGGGGAGCTGTTTTTT. Protein translation: CASSGGKSSTGELFF.